This passage covers 24 T cell receptor beta chains from one sample sequenced in a study of T-cell memory formation after mild COVID-19. TCRdb reanalysed the 5' RACE reads using MiXCR and keeps one entry per CDR3 protein. This sample has about 270,000 distinct CDR3 sequences, with just over 15% found just once. Sequencing was carried out using PBMCs or a T cell subset sorted from them (not recorded which). Receptors were obtained from an adult woman who had mild COVID-19 (a few samples of this study predate the infection). Cell type and time point are not known.

This chain uses TRBV7-9 with TRBJ2-7; D possibly corresponds to TRBD1 (5 bases). The germline CDR1 and CDR2 sequences are SEHNR and FQNEAQ (reference sequence). The CDR3 runs to 14 residues. V lost 5 bases and J lost 2, with 13 bases in between. This CDR3 reads CASSLNRSPYEQYF. In DNA, the CDR3 is TGTGCCAGCAGCCTCAACAGGAGCCCCTACGAGCAGTACTTC. Looking up the rest from reference TRBV7-9 and TRBJ2-7 gives the full variable domain: DTGVSQNPRHKITKRGQNVTFRCDPISEHNRLYWYRQTLGQGPEFLTYFQNEAQLEKSRLLSDRFSAERPKGSFSTLEIQRTEQGDSAMYLCASSLNRSPYEQYFGPGTRLTVT.

This clonotype was recorded at least ten times. The chain couples TRBV4-2 to TRBJ2-1, with 15 bases aligning to TRBD2. The CDR3 loop spans 16 amino acids. Germline V gene data show CDR1 as LGHNA and CDR2 as YNFKEQ. V was pared by 3 bases and J by 6 bases, with 3 bases of the junction left unmatched. DNA for the CDR3: TGTGCCAGCAGCCACGGACTAGCGGGAGGGCCCAATGAGCAGTTCTTC. This gives the protein CASSHGLAGGPNEQFF.

The chain has TRBV5-1 and TRBJ2-5, with D unclear. Germline CDR1 reads SGHRS; CDR2 reads YFSETQ. Trimming removed 0 bases from V and 1 base from J, with 10 bases in between. This CDR3 spans 15 amino acids. Written as DNA, the CDR3 is TGCGCCAGCAGCTTGGCGCAGGCTACCCAAGAGACCCAGTACTTC. This encodes CASSLAQATQETQYF.

This clonotype came up many times. The rearrangement links TRBV6-1 to TRBJ2-2; D not resolved. CDR1 MNHNS and CDR2 SASEGT come from the germline V gene. CDR3 size: 17 residues. With 6 bases removed from V and 1 base from J, the gap between germline ends came to 18 bases. This CDR3 is CASSAPIGLQNTGELFF. Written as DNA, the CDR3 is TGTGCCAGCAGCGCCCCTATTGGGTTACAGAACACCGGGGAGCTGTTTTTT.

This CDR3 is CASSWEQTSAQDTQYF. DNA of the CDR3: TGTGCCAGCAGTTGGGAACAGACTTCCGCACAAGATACGCAGTATTTT. This chain links TRBV12-3 or TRBV12-4 with TRBJ2-3; D is unresolved. V was trimmed by 4 bases and J by 5 bases, leaving 19 bases between them. The CDR3 consists of 16 residues.

This clonotype has only a few counts. The rearrangement joins TRBV7-9 to TRBJ1-1; D may be TRBD1 (5 bases). CDR3 length equals 11 residues. The ends were cut back, 5 bases at V and 10 bases at J, with 11 bases in the middle. Germline CDR1 reads SEHNR; CDR2 reads FQNEAQ (reference sequence). The CDR3 region is CASSPGGGAFF. The CDR3, as DNA: TGTGCCAGCAGCCCTGGGGGGGGAGCTTTCTTT.

This clonotype was counted a few times. CDR3 DNA: TGTGCCAGCAGTCCAAGGACAGGGGCGCACGAGCAGTACTTC. Translation: CASSPRTGAHEQYF. The V and J genes are TRBV6-1 and TRBJ2-7, with TRBD1 matching 9 bases. The CDR3 is made up of 14 amino acids. The V and J ends lost 5 bases and 5 bases, in that order; junction bases with no gene match: 7. The germline CDR1 and CDR2 sequences are MNHNS and SASEGT.

The chain couples TRBV5-1 to TRBJ2-7; TRBD2 aligns across 12 bases. Germline V gives CDR1 SGHRS, CDR2 YFSETQ. The CDR3 is 14 amino acids. Trimming at V came to 6 bases and at J to 7 bases, leaving 8 bases not matched to a gene. The CDR3 loop reads CASTFLAGGQEQYF. The CDR3 DNA reads as TGCGCCAGCACGTTCCTAGCGGGAGGGCAGGAGCAGTACTTC.

The chain combines TRBV7-2 with TRBJ1-3, with D maybe TRBD1 (5 bases). The CDR3 is 16 residues long. The V end lost 1 base, the J end lost 3 bases, and 13 bases lay between the germline ends. Germline-derived CDR1 and CDR2 are SGHTA and FQGNSA. The CDR3 is CASSLEGWGSGNTIYF. The DNA of the CDR3 is TGTGCCAGCAGCTTAGAGGGGTGGGGAAGTGGAAACACCATATATTTT.

This clonotype was counted only a few times. This chain connects TRBV10-3 to TRBJ1-5; D gene ambiguous. Germline CDR1 ENHRY, CDR2 SYGVKD. The ends were cut back, 0 bases at V and 7 bases at J, with 16 bases in the middle. The length of the CDR3 is 16 residues. The DNA of the CDR3 is TGTGCCATCAGTGAGTCGATCTTGGGCCCCCAACAGCCCCAGCATTTT. Amino acids: CAISESILGPQQPQHF.

The chain couples TRBV14 to TRBJ1-2; no definite D call. Germline values: CDR1 SGHDN, CDR2 FVKESK. The V end lost 1 base, the J end lost 8 bases, and 11 bases lay between the germline ends. The CDR3 contains 13 residues. Written as DNA, the CDR3 is TGTGCCAGCAGCCAAGGTTTACTGATGGGCTACACCTTC. Amino acid sequence: CASSQGLLMGYTF.

The chain is built from TRBV5-1 and TRBJ1-6, with D possibly being TRBD1 (6 bases). This CDR3 is 14 amino acids long. The V end was cut by 5 bases, the J end by 7 bases, with 13 bases between. CDR1 and CDR2 from the germline V gene are SGHRS and YFSETQ. The CDR3 reads CASRWQGTNSPLHF. For the CDR3, the DNA is TGCGCCAGCAGGTGGCAGGGGACCAATTCACCCCTCCACTTT. Together with reference TRBV5-1 and TRBJ1-6, the CDR3 gives the full variable domain: KAGVTQTPRYLIKTRGQQVTLSCSPISGHRSVSWYQQTPGQGLQFLFEYFSETQRNKGNFPGRFSGRQFSNSRSEMNVSTLELGDSALYLCASRWQGTNSPLHFGNGTRLTVT.

This clonotype appeared a few times. V is TRBV7-2 and J is TRBJ2-7; D remains ambiguous. V lost 0 bases and J 6 bases, leaving 9 bases between the germline ends. This CDR3 comprises 13 residues. In germline, CDR1 is SGHTA, CDR2 FQGNSA. CDR3 bases: TGTGCCAGCAGCTTAGCGGGCCTCGGCGAGCAGTACTTC. Translated, it gives CASSLAGLGEQYF.

V and J are TRBV4-2 and TRBJ2-3; 7 bases are a match to TRBD2. This CDR3 region has 17 residues. Unmatched junction bases numbered 8, after V lost 0 bases and J lost 2 bases. Germline CDR1 reads LGHNA; CDR2 reads YNFKEQ. Here the CDR3 reads CASSQDDGGTLTDTQYF. The CDR3 bases are TGTGCCAGCAGCCAAGACGACGGGGGGACCCTCACAGATACGCAGTATTTT.

The rearrangement joins TRBV6-5 to TRBJ2-1, with D possibly TRBD1 on 6 matching bases. This CDR3 contains 14 residues. CDR1 and CDR2 (germline): MNHEY, SVGAGI. Trimming took off 6 bases at V and 10 bases at J, with 19 bases between the two ends. As DNA, the CDR3 is TGTGCCAGCAGGAACCCTAGGGGACAACGGGAGCAGTTCTTC. It yields the protein CASRNPRGQREQFF.

The chain carries TRBV9 and TRBJ2-7; D is perhaps TRBD1 (9 bases). This CDR3 region has 20 residues. V was pared by 3 bases and J by 7 bases, with 35 bases between. Germline V gene lookup returns CDR1 SGDLS and CDR2 YYNGEE. For the CDR3, the DNA is TGTGCCAGCAGCGCCCGGGGGGGACAGGGCCACTTCACCCAGATCAGAGAGCAGTACTTC. This encodes CASSARGGQGHFTQIREQYF.

The chain has TRBV18 and TRBJ2-1, with no clear D. The CDR3 is 14 residues long. V lost 0 bases and J lost 3, with 6 bases in between. In germline, CDR1 is KGHSH, CDR2 LQKENI. The CDR3 coding sequence is TGTGCCAGCTCACCACCGGCAGTCTACAATGAGCAGTTCTTC. It translates to CASSPPAVYNEQFF. The full variable domain, in which reference TRBV18 and TRBJ2-1 provide the parts outside the CDR3, is NAGVMQNPRHLVRRRGQEARLRCSPMKGHSHVYWYRQLPEEGLKFMVYLQKENIIDESGMPKERFSAEFPKEGPSILRIQQVVRGDSAAYFCASSPPAVYNEQFFGPGTRLTVL.

The V call is TRBV5-1, the J call TRBJ1-5; TRBD1 aligns across 8 bases. Germline lookup yields CDR1 SGHRS and CDR2 YFSETQ. CDR3 size: 17 residues. The ends lost 2 bases at V and 2 bases at J; junction bases unmatched: 9. CDR3: CASSLLQGARGNQPQHF. In DNA form, the CDR3 reads TGCGCCAGCAGCTTACTCCAGGGGGCGCGTGGCAATCAGCCCCAGCATTTT.

This clonotype was seen more than once but under ten times. The V gene is TRBV12-3 or TRBV12-4, the J gene TRBJ2-2; D gene unclear. V was trimmed by 3 bases and J by 9 bases, leaving 8 bases between them. CDR3 length: 12 amino acids. The CDR3 DNA is TGTGCCAGCAGTTTTGGTGGCCGGGAGCTGTTTTTT. Amino acid sequence: CASSFGGRELFF.

The rearrangement uses TRBV5-1 and TRBJ1-1; D gene uncertain. Germline V gene lookup returns CDR1 SGHRS and CDR2 YFSETQ. Trimming cost V 1 base and J 1 base, with 8 bases left between them. The CDR3 is 14 residues long. CDR3 sequence (DNA): TGCGCCAGCAGCTTGAGGGTTGCGAACACTGAAGCTTTCTTT. Its protein product is CASSLRVANTEAFF.

This clonotype was counted between two and nine times. J is TRBJ1-2 and V is TRBV7-2; no reliable D call. Germline V gene sequence: CDR1 SGHTA, CDR2 FQGNSA. Trimming removed 5 bases at V and 5 bases at J, with 18 bases between. CDR3 size: 15 residues. CDR3 coding DNA: TGTGCCAGCAGCCAGGCCCGGGGAGAGAGATATGGCTACACCTTC. Its protein product is CASSQARGERYGYTF.

J is TRBJ1-2 and V is TRBV20-1; D not certain. The V end was cut by 1 base, the J end by 5 bases, with 8 bases between. The CDR3 runs 12 residues. Germline values: CDR1 DFQATT, CDR2 SNEGSKA (reference sequence). The CDR3 DNA reads TGCAGTGCTAGAGTAGGCACGTATGGCTACACCTTC. Residues: CSARVGTYGYTF.

This clonotype has only a few counts. V and J are TRBV5-4 and TRBJ2-3, with D unclear. CDR1 and CDR2 (germline): SGHNT, YYREEE (reference sequence). Trimming removed 4 bases from V and 2 bases from J, with 8 bases in between. This CDR3 has 13 amino acids. The CDR3 spells CASSTATTDTQYF. CDR3 DNA: TGTGCCAGCAGCACCGCCACCACAGATACGCAGTATTTT.

The chain combines TRBV6-5 with TRBJ2-7; D perhaps matches TRBD2 (6 bases). V lost 6 bases and J lost 1, with 13 bases in between. The CDR3 sequence is 14 residues long. Looked up from germline, CDR1 is MNHEY and CDR2 is SVGAGI. The CDR3 is CASRYTGTSYEQYF. The DNA of the CDR3 is TGTGCCAGCAGGTACACCGGGACTTCCTACGAGCAGTACTTC.